Presented here are 11 T cell receptor beta chains from one specimen sequenced in a study of T-cell memory formation after mild COVID-19. TCRdb ran MiXCR on the 5' RACE reads and lists one entry per CDR3 protein. The data contain 350,000 or so distinct CDR3 sequences, more than 20% of them singletons. The sample taken for sequencing was PBMCs or a T cell subset sorted from them (not recorded which). These receptors all come from an adult woman who had mild COVID-19 (a few samples of this study predate the infection). Cell type and time point are not known.

Ten or more counts support this clonotype. The chain recombines TRBV15 with TRBJ1-5; D gene ambiguous. Between the trimmed V and J ends, which lost 0 bases and 5 bases, there was a span of 2 bases. There are 12 residues in the CDR3. CDR1 and CDR2 from the germline V gene are LNHNV and YYDKDF (reference sequence). This chain's CDR3 is CATSRDDQPQHF. In DNA, the CDR3 is TGTGCCACCAGCAGAGATGATCAGCCCCAGCATTTT.

This clonotype appeared a few times. This chain joins TRBV7-9 and TRBJ1-2, with 8 bases fitting TRBD1. The CDR3 is 15 residues long. Germline V lookup: CDR1 SEHNR, CDR2 FQNEAQ (reference sequence). V was clipped by 4 bases and J by 7 bases; unmatched bases: 11. The CDR3: CASSSRPGQASGYTF. The CDR3 nucleotides are TGTGCCAGCAGCTCGCGTCCGGGACAGGCCTCTGGCTACACCTTC.

V is TRBV6-5 and J is TRBJ2-1; TRBD2 matches 13 bases. J gave up 4 bases and V 5 bases, and 2 bases lay outside the gene matches. Germline loops: CDR1 MNHEY, CDR2 SVGAGI. The CDR3 contains 15 residues. The CDR3 coding sequence is TGTGCCAGCAGTACTAGCGGGAGGGATTACAATGAGCAGTTCTTC. Its translation: CASSTSGRDYNEQFF.

This chain joins TRBV7-3 and TRBJ2-7; 10 bases match TRBD1. The CDR3 spans 16 residues. V lost 5 bases and J lost 2; bases outside the gene matches: 9. Germline V gene data show CDR1 as SGHTA and CDR2 as FQGTGA. CDR3 residues: CASSPVGGQGTYEQYF. The CDR3 DNA sequence: TGTGCCAGCAGCCCCGTGGGGGGACAGGGGACCTACGAGCAGTACTTC.

This clonotype has a count of ten or more. The V gene is TRBV18, the J gene TRBJ1-1; 7 positions match TRBD1. The ends lost 3 bases at V and 1 base at J; junction bases unmatched: 5. The germline gives CDR1 KGHSH, CDR2 LQKENI. This CDR3 has 15 residues. CDR3 DNA sequence: TGTGCCAGCTCACCCGAACAGGGGCGGAACACTGAAGCTTTCTTT. Its protein is CASSPEQGRNTEAFF. Combining the CDR3 with reference TRBV18 and TRBJ1-1 gives the whole variable domain NAGVMQNPRHLVRRRGQEARLRCSPMKGHSHVYWYRQLPEEGLKFMVYLQKENIIDESGMPKERFSAEFPKEGPSILRIQQVVRGDSAAYFCASSPEQGRNTEAFFGQGTRLTVV.

V usage is TRBV7-2 and J usage is TRBJ2-1; possibly TRBD1 for D (5 bases). The CDR3 is 14 residues long. Trimming shortened V by 1 base and J by 6 bases, and 10 bases separated the two germline ends. CDR1 is SGHTA and CDR2 is FQGNSA in the germline V gene. Written as DNA, the CDR3 is TGTGCCAGCAGCTTAGGCAGGGTGTCCAATGAGCAGTTCTTC. This sequence encodes CASSLGRVSNEQFF.

This chain connects TRBV18 to TRBJ1-1; 8 bases line up with TRBD1. With V trimmed by 5 bases and J by 2 bases, 10 bases remained unmatched. CDR1 and CDR2 (germline): KGHSH, LQKENI. CDR3 length: 16 amino acids. The CDR3 loop reads CASSTYIQGGNTEAFF. CDR3 nucleotides: TGTGCCAGCTCAACCTACATACAGGGGGGAAACACTGAAGCTTTCTTT.

This clonotype occurred many times. The gene calls are TRBV20-1 and TRBJ2-1; 13 bases agree with TRBD2. The ends lost 4 bases at V and 8 bases at J; junction bases unmatched: 11. This CDR3 has 16 residues. CDR1 is DFQATT, CDR2 SNEGSKA, per germline (reference sequence). CDR3 bases: TGCAGTGCTAAGAAAGCGGGACTAGCGGGATGGTATGAGCAGTTCTTC. Translating it yields CSAKKAGLAGWYEQFF.

The chain couples TRBV6-1 to TRBJ1-5; TRBD1 matches at 7 bases. The V gene end was trimmed by 3 bases and the J gene end by 0 bases; junction bases not matched to a gene: 5. Looked up from germline, CDR1 is MNHNS and CDR2 is SASEGT. This CDR3 is built from 16 residues. Here the CDR3 DNA reads TGTGCCAGCAGTGACCACAGGGGCAATAGCAATCAGCCCCAGCATTTT. Its protein product is CASSDHRGNSNQPQHF.

This clonotype turned up a few times. The chain recombines TRBV6-6 with TRBJ1-3; the D gene is possibly TRBD1 (6 bases). The CDR3 sequence is 13 residues long. The germline V and J ends were trimmed by 6 bases and 4 bases, with 10 bases remaining between them. Germline lookup yields CDR1 MNHNY and CDR2 SVGAGI (reference sequence). The CDR3 spells CASRSGAGNTIYF. CDR3 sequence (DNA): TGTGCCAGCAGGTCGGGGGCGGGAAACACCATATATTTT.

This clonotype showed up just a few times. J is TRBJ1-5 and V is TRBV19, with 9 bases aligning to TRBD1. This CDR3 region has 15 residues. From germline, CDR1 is LNHDA and CDR2 SQIVND (reference sequence). The junction had 3 bases not matched to a gene; V was cut back by 4 bases and J by 2 bases. CDR3 sequence: CASSTDRGGNQPQHF. The DNA of the CDR3 is TGTGCCAGTAGTACGGACAGGGGTGGCAATCAGCCCCAGCATTTT.